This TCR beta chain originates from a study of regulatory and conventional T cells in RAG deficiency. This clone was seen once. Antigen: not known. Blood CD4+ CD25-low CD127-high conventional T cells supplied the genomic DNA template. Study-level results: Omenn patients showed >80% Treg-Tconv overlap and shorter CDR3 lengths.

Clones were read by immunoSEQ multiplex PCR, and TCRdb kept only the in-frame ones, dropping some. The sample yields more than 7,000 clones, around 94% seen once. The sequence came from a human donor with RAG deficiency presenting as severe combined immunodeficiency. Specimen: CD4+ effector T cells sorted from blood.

The CDR3 sequence: CAISEPGQFQETQYF. As DNA, the CDR3 is TGTGCCATCAGTGAGCCGGGACAGTTTCAAGAGACCCAGTACTTC. This sequence joins TRBV10-3 and TRBJ2-5; 7 nucleotides match TRBD1. Trimming at V came to 2 bases and at J to 2 bases, leaving 5 bases not matched to a gene. Germline-derived CDR1 and CDR2 are ENHRY and SYGVKD. The CDR3 consists of 15 residues.